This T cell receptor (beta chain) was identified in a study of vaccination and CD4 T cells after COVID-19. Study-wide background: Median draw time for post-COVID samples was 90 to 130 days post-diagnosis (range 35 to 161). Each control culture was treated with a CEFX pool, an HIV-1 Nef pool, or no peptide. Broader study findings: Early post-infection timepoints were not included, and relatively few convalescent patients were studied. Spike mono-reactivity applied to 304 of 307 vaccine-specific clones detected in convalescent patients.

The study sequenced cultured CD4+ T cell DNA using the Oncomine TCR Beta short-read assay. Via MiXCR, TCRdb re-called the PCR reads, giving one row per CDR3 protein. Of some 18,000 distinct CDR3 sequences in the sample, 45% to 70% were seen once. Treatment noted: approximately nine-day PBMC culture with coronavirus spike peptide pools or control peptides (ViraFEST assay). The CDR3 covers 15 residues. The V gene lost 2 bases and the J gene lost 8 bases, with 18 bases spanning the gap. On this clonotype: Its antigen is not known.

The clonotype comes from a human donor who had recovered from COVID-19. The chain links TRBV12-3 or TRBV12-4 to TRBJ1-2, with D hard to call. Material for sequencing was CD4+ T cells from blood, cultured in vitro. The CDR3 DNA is TGTGCCAGCAGTTTAAGAACGGGAGTAACTAGCGGCTACACCTTC. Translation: CASSLRTGVTSGYTF.